This T cell receptor (beta chain) was documented in a study of cytomegalovirus exposure and HLA in healthy donors. Study-level findings and limits: Cytomegalovirus association was assigned to 150 to 200 TCR beta chains.

The study ran its PCR with 60 Vbeta and 13 Jbeta primers. Produced via immunoSEQ multiplex PCR; TCRdb's table is partial and in-frame only. The repertoire has around 180,000 clones, 80% of them found once; the top ten carry around 0.99%. Germline-derived CDR1 and CDR2 are MDHEN and SYDVKM. This CDR3 is built from 14 residues. Between the trimmed V and J ends, which lost 7 bases and 0 bases, there was a span of 10 bases. About this clone itself: Antigen specificity is unknown.

The specimen sequenced was PBMCs. The receptor was isolated from a woman aged 40-49 years in good health and CMV-seronegative. The V gene is TRBV28, the J gene TRBJ1-3, with D possibly being TRBD1 (5 bases). The CDR3 region has the DNA TGTGCCAGCAAGACAGTAACCTCTGGAAACACCATATATTTT. Amino acids: CASKTVTSGNTIYF.